Listed here are 24 T cell receptor beta chains from one sample, sequenced in a study of blood T cell repertoires in COVID-19. TCRdb keeps only in-frame clones here, not all; method: immunoSEQ multiplex PCR. This table has some 110,000 clones, about nine tenths appearing once. Specimen: peripheral blood. The receptors originated from a man aged 35-49 years with acute or convalescent COVID-19.

The CDR3 sequence is CASREEGARRNEQFF. In DNA form, the CDR3 reads TGTGCCAGCAGAGAAGAGGGGGCCCGGCGGAATGAGCAGTTCTTC. The rearrangement joins TRBV11-2 to TRBJ2-1; 7 nucleotides agree with TRBD1. Germline values: CDR1 SGHAT, CDR2 FQNNGV. CDR3 length equals 15 residues. The V segment lost 6 bases and the J segment 7 bases; nucleotides outside the gene matches: 12. The full variable domain, its missing parts supplied by reference TRBV11-2 and TRBJ2-1, is EAGVAQSPRYKIIEKRQSVAFWCNPISGHATLYWYQQILGQGPKLLIQFQNNGVVDDSQLPKDRFSAERLKGVDSTLKIQPAKLEDSAVYLCASREEGARRNEQFFGPGTRLTVL.

This clone was detected once. This chain joins TRBV3-1 (or the pseudogene TRBV3-2) and TRBJ2-5; 7 bases are shared with TRBD2. J was trimmed by 5 bases and V by 4 bases; bases with no gene match: 7. The germline gives CDR1 LGHDT, CDR2 YNNKEL (reference sequence). CDR3 length equals 14 residues. CDR3 in amino acids: CASSPWGGRETQYF. The CDR3 DNA reads as TGTGCCAGCAGCCCTTGGGGGGGGAGGGAGACCCAGTACTTC.

This chain joins TRBV6-5 and TRBJ1-2, with TRBD1 as a possible D gene (5 bases). There are 12 residues in the CDR3. With 6 bases removed from V and 7 bases from J, the gap between germline ends came to 12 bases. Germline values: CDR1 MNHEY, CDR2 SVGAGI. The CDR3 is CASRPQGRGYTF. Here the CDR3 DNA reads TGTGCCAGCAGGCCGCAGGGTCGTGGCTACACCTTC.

V gene TRBV7-9 combines with J gene TRBJ2-3, with TRBD2 matching 7 bases. Germline V gene sequence: CDR1 SEHNR, CDR2 FQNEAQ (reference sequence). This CDR3 spans 15 amino acids. V gave up 2 bases and J gave up 6 bases; unmatched junction bases: 8. CDR3 nucleotides: TGTGCCAGCAGCTTAACGAGACTAGCAAGTGATACGCAGTATTTT. It translates to CASSLTRLASDTQYF.

This chain joins TRBV7-6 and TRBJ1-6, with 9 bases matching TRBD1. V shed 1 base, J shed 0 bases, and the junction held 4 bases outside the gene matches. The CDR3 is 18 residues long. From germline, CDR1 is SGHVS and CDR2 FNYEAQ. The CDR3 reads CASSLGGTGSSYNSPLHF. The CDR3 bases are TGTGCCAGCAGCTTAGGGGGGACAGGGAGCTCCTATAATTCACCCCTCCACTTT.

This clone has more than one count but fewer than ten. The chain has TRBV7-9 and TRBJ1-2; D not certain. Germline CDR1 is SEHNR and CDR2 is FQNEAQ (reference sequence). Trimming shortened V by 1 base and J by 4 bases, and 7 bases separated the two germline ends. This CDR3 has 13 amino acids. The CDR3 spells CASSLDTSYGYTF. CDR3 nucleotides: TGTGCCAGCAGCTTAGACACCTCCTATGGCTACACCTTC.

This chain links TRBV19 with TRBJ1-5, with 10 bases aligning to TRBD1. This CDR3 region has 15 residues. Germline CDR1 LNHDA, CDR2 SQIVND (reference sequence). The J segment lost 4 bases and the V segment lost 5 bases, leaving 5 bases of the junction unmatched. CDR3 sequence reads: CASSQGQGINQPQHF. DNA of the CDR3: TGTGCCAGTAGTCAGGGACAGGGGATTAATCAGCCCCAGCATTTT.

The chain couples TRBV7-2 to TRBJ1-6; 8 nucleotides align to TRBD1. Per germline, CDR1 SGHTA and CDR2 FQGNSA. The CDR3 sequence is 14 residues long. The J segment lost 9 bases and the V segment lost 2 bases, leaving 3 bases of the junction unmatched. The CDR3 coding sequence is TGTGCCAGCAGCTTACTACAGGGGGGTTCACCCCTCCACTTT. Amino acid sequence: CASSLLQGGSPLHF.

This clone was recorded a few times. The gene calls are TRBV2 and TRBJ1-5, with a possible D match to TRBD1 (6 bases). The V gene lost 7 bases and the J gene lost 6 bases, with 13 bases spanning the gap. The CDR3 loop spans 13 amino acids. The germline V gene encodes CDR1 SNHLY and CDR2 FYNNEI. The CDR3 bases are TGTGCCAGCAACAGGGAAAGGTTTCAGCCCCAGCATTTT. Translation: CASNRERFQPQHF. The full variable domain, its missing parts supplied by reference TRBV2 and TRBJ1-5, is EPEVTQTPSHQVTQMGQEVILRCVPISNHLYFYWYRQILGQKVEFLVSFYNNEISEKSEIFDDQFSVERPDGSNFTLKIRSTKLEDSAMYFCASNRERFQPQHFGDGTRLSIL.

This clone was found a few times. The gene calls are TRBV29-1 and TRBJ1-2, with 7 bases lining up with TRBD1. The germline V gene has CDR1 SQVTM and CDR2 ANQGSEA. With V trimmed by 3 bases and J by 5 bases, 9 bases remained unmatched. This CDR3 has 14 amino acids. CDR3 sequence reads: CSVEGPGGRYGYTF. The CDR3 nucleotides are TGCAGCGTTGAGGGCCCAGGGGGGCGATATGGCTACACCTTC.

This rearrangement joins TRBV19 to TRBJ1-2, with D tentatively TRBD1 (5 bases). CDR3 length: 15 residues. V was clipped by 2 bases and J by 4 bases, with 14 bases between them. CDR1 is LNHDA, CDR2 SQIVND, per germline (reference sequence). As DNA, the CDR3 is TGTGCCAGTAGTATAAGGGGCCCGTCTTCCTATGGCTACACCTTC. Its translation is CASSIRGPSSYGYTF.

This sequence joins TRBV5-6 and TRBJ1-1; D call uncertain. This CDR3 has 13 amino acids. From germline, CDR1 is SGHDT and CDR2 YYEEEE. Trimming left V 2 bases short and J 1 base short, with 6 bases between. This CDR3 is CASSFYRNTEAFF. CDR3 nucleotides: TGTGCCAGCAGCTTCTACCGGAACACTGAAGCTTTCTTT.

The chain combines TRBV6-2 or TRBV6-3 with TRBJ2-2; TRBD2 might be the D (5 bases). The CDR3 length is 17 residues. The germline V and J ends were trimmed by 1 base and 4 bases, with 16 bases remaining between them. Germline CDR1 is MNHEY and CDR2 is SVGEGT. DNA for the CDR3: TGTGCCAGCAGTTACTTCGTAGGGCGACTACTCACCGGGGAGCTGTTTTTT. Translation gives CASSYFVGRLLTGELFF.

V and J are TRBV6-5 and TRBJ2-7, with D perhaps matching TRBD1 (6 bases). The V end was cut by 6 bases, the J end by 3 bases, with 15 bases between. The CDR3 contains 14 residues. CDR1 is MNHEY, CDR2 SVGAGI, per germline. In nucleotides, the CDR3 is TGTGCCAGCAGCCACAGGGAATGGGTCTACGAGCAGTACTTC. This translates into CASSHREWVYEQYF.

The genes are TRBV7-3 and TRBJ1-2; D may be TRBD1 (6 bases). Germline CDR1 SGHTA, CDR2 FQGTGA. V was pared by 5 bases and J by 8 bases, with 18 bases between. The CDR3 covers 14 residues. DNA of the CDR3: TGTGCCAGCAGCCCAGCCGCTACAGGGTTAGGCTACACCTTC. It codes for CASSPAATGLGYTF.

The chain couples TRBV5-1 to TRBJ2-5, with 9 bases lining up with TRBD1. V lost 3 bases to trimming and J lost 2 bases; unmatched junction nucleotides: 8. CDR1 SGHRS and CDR2 YFSETQ come from the germline V gene. The CDR3 runs 16 residues. The CDR3 sequence is CASSYNGQGTQETQYF. Here the CDR3 DNA reads TGCGCCAGCAGCTACAACGGACAGGGGACACAAGAGACCCAGTACTTC. Full variable domain (missing parts from reference TRBV5-1 and TRBJ2-5): KAGVTQTPRYLIKTRGQQVTLSCSPISGHRSVSWYQQTPGQGLQFLFEYFSETQRNKGNFPGRFSGRQFSNSRSEMNVSTLELGDSALYLCASSYNGQGTQETQYFGPGTRLLVL.

This clone has a single count. CDR3 residues: CATGTGSSYEQYF. The CDR3 DNA reads TGTGCCACCGGTACGGGATCCTCCTACGAGCAGTACTTC. This rearrangement joins TRBV24-1 to TRBJ2-7; D might be TRBD2 (5 bases). The V end was cut by 9 bases, the J end by 0 bases, with 11 bases between. The germline gives CDR1 KGHDR, CDR2 SFDVKD. The CDR3 covers 13 residues.

The chain uses TRBV5-4 and TRBJ2-3, with a possible D match to TRBD1 (5 bases). The V and J ends lost 4 bases and 4 bases respectively, with 13 bases between them. Per the germline V gene, CDR1 is SGHNT and CDR2 is YYREEE (reference sequence). This CDR3 is built from 14 residues. CDR3 in amino acids: CASSPTRVSDTQYF. CDR3 DNA: TGTGCCAGCAGCCCCACCAGGGTTTCAGATACGCAGTATTTT.

The chain uses TRBV7-8 and TRBJ2-4; TRBD2 aligns across 11 bases. The junction had 11 bases not matched to a gene; V was cut back by 5 bases and J by 5 bases. Germline loops: CDR1 SGHVS, CDR2 FQNEAQ. The CDR3 has 17 amino acids. CDR3 amino acids: CASSVSGGAGKENIQYF. The DNA of the CDR3 is TGTGCCAGCAGCGTTAGCGGGGGGGCGGGAAAGGAAAACATTCAGTACTTC.

The chain combines TRBV5-1 with TRBJ2-3, with D possibly TRBD2 on 6 matching bases. Between the trimmed V and J ends, which lost 1 base and 3 bases, there was a span of 12 bases. Germline lookup yields CDR1 SGHRS and CDR2 YFSETQ. This CDR3 is 15 amino acids long. CDR3 bases: TGCGCCAGCAGCTTGCTCACGGGAGAGACAGATACGCAGTATTTT. Residues: CASSLLTGETDTQYF.

This clone was counted a single time. The chain is built from TRBV29-1 and TRBJ2-7, with 9 bases identical to TRBD1. The CDR3 length is 14 residues. With V trimmed by 3 bases and J by 6 bases, 9 bases remained unmatched. Germline loops: CDR1 SQVTM, CDR2 ANQGSEA. The CDR3 region has the DNA TGCAGCGTTGATTCCGGGACAGGGAGCCGCGAGCAGTACTTC. The encoded protein is CSVDSGTGSREQYF.

The genes are TRBV7-9 and TRBJ2-6; D perhaps matches TRBD1 (6 bases). CDR3 length: 15 residues. CDR1 is SEHNR and CDR2 is FQNEAQ in the germline V gene (reference sequence). V was pared by 5 bases and J by 3 bases, with 11 bases between. Here the CDR3 reads CASSAQGFGANVLTF. For the CDR3, the DNA is TGTGCCAGCAGCGCACAGGGTTTTGGGGCCAACGTCCTGACTTTC.

The chain joins TRBV19 to TRBJ2-3, with TRBD2 matching 13 bases. This CDR3 contains 16 residues. Germline loops: CDR1 LNHDA, CDR2 SQIVND (reference sequence). J gave up 5 bases and V 4 bases, and 6 bases lay outside the gene matches. The CDR3 DNA sequence: TGTGCCAGTAGTACAAAGACTAGCGGGAGGAAAGATACGCAGTATTTT. Its translation is CASSTKTSGRKDTQYF.

V gene TRBV6-5 combines with J gene TRBJ2-3; 8 bases agree with TRBD2. V was clipped by 6 bases and J by 5 bases; unmatched bases: 1. The CDR3 spans 12 residues. CDR1 MNHEY and CDR2 SVGAGI come from the germline V gene. The CDR3 bases are TGTGCCAGCAGAACTAGCGGAGATACGCAGTATTTT. Its protein is CASRTSGDTQYF.